A selection of T cell receptor beta chains follows, all from one sample in a study of blood T cells in healthy people across ages. TCRdb ran MiXCR on the 5' RACE reads and lists one entry per CDR3 protein. The sample has fewer than 2,000,000 distinct CDR3 sequences; about 31% are singletons. Sequencing was carried out using blood. These TCRs come from a woman aged 30 to 39 in good health. CDR3s include the opening cysteine and the closing phenylalanine or tryptophan. A D gene is named only where the DNA matches it firmly. A clone size is listed for some rows: how often the clone was seen (once, few, many), or a class if it is expanded.

j_call | clone_size | v_call | d_call | cdr3_nt | cdr3_aa
TRBJ1-5 | few | TRBV6-5 | NA | TGTGCCAGCAGTTCAGAGTCGTGGCATCAGCCCCAGCATTTT | CASSSESWHQPQHF
TRBJ2-5 | NA | TRBV20-1 | TRBD2 | TGCAGTGCTACGCTGCGAGCGGGGACGAGCGAGACCCAGTACTTC | CSATLRAGTSETQYF
TRBJ2-7 | NA | TRBV4-2 | TRBD1 | TGTGCCGGCAGCCAAGAGGGAGGACAGGGGCGATTCACACGAACCTCCTACGAGCAGTACTTC | CAGSQEGGQGRFTRTSYEQYF
TRBJ2-7 | few | TRBV5-1 | NA | TGCGCCAGCAGCCTGGACGCCAGGGCCTACGAGCAGTACTTC | CASSLDARAYEQYF
TRBJ2-5 | NA | TRBV7-2 | TRBD2 | TGTGCCAGCAGCTCACCTGCCGGGACTAGCTTCTACAATGAGCAGTACTTC | CASSSPAGTSFYNEQYF
TRBJ2-7 | NA | TRBV20-1 | TRBD2 | TGCAGTGCTAGAGATTTGGGACTAGCGGGAGGGCCTTCCTCCTACGAGCAGTACTTC | CSARDLGLAGGPSSYEQYF
TRBJ1-4 | NA | TRBV20-1 | TRBD1 | TGCAGTGCTAGAGATAGGGGACAGTACAATGAGAAACTGTTTTTT | CSARDRGQYNEKLFF
TRBJ1-5 | many | TRBV3-1 | NA | TGTGCCAGCAGCCAACGATCCAATCAGCCCCAGCATTTT | CASSQRSNQPQHF
TRBJ2-5 | NA | TRBV4-2 | NA | TGTGCCAGCAGCCAAGCGGGGGACGTAGAGACCCAGTACTTC | CASSQAGDVETQYF
TRBJ2-7 | few | TRBV6-2/TRBV6-3 | TRBD2 | TGTGCCAGCAGGGGACGGCGGGAGGCGGGCTACGAGCAGTACTTC | CASRGRREAGYEQYF
TRBJ2-1 | few | TRBV27 | NA | TGTGCCAGCAGTCAAATTACCTCCTACAATGAGCAGTTCTTC | CASSQITSYNEQFF
TRBJ2-5 | NA | TRBV27 | TRBD1 | TGTGCCACCCGCTCACAGGGGGCGGAGACCCAGTACTTC | CATRSQGAETQYF
TRBJ2-7 | few | TRBV10-3 | TRBD2 | TGTGCCATCAGAGGGGGACTAGCGGGAGCCTACGAGCAGTACTTC | CAIRGGLAGAYEQYF
TRBJ1-2 | few | TRBV7-9 | NA | TGTGCCAGCAGCTTCACCTCGGATGGCTACACCTTC | CASSFTSDGYTF
TRBJ2-3 | few | TRBV5-6 | NA | TGTGCCAGCAGCTTTGTGGGGGCTACAGATACGCAGTATTTT | CASSFVGATDTQYF
TRBJ2-3 | NA | TRBV10-3 | TRBD1 | TGTGCCATCAGTGAAACACCGGGACAGGGGGCTACAGATACGCAGTATTTT | CAISETPGQGATDTQYF
TRBJ2-7 | few | TRBV6-1 | NA | TGTGCCAGCAGTATTCACAGCGGGCAACCCTCCTACGAGCAGTACTTC | CASSIHSGQPSYEQYF
TRBJ2-5 | NA | TRBV6-5 | NA | TGTGCCAGCAGTTTGCAGAGTCACAGGACTCAAGAGACCCAGTACTTC | CASSLQSHRTQETQYF
TRBJ2-5 | once | TRBV2 | NA | TGTGCCAGCAGGGTCCACCAAGAGACCCAGTACTTC | CASRVHQETQYF
TRBJ2-5 | many | TRBV12-3/TRBV12-4 | NA | TGTGCCAGCAGTTTAAGGGTACGGCAAGAGACCCAGTACTTC | CASSLRVRQETQYF
TRBJ1-5 | few | TRBV4-1 | NA | TGCGCCAGCAGCCCGTACAGGGATAGCAATCAGCCCCAGCATTTT | CASSPYRDSNQPQHF
TRBJ2-6 | NA | TRBV20-1 | NA | NA | CSARVAGGAGANVRTF
TRBJ2-6 | few | TRBV11-1 | NA | TGTGCCAGCAGCTTAAGGCGCGGGACGGGAGGGGCCAACGTCCTGACTTTC | CASSLRRGTGGANVLTF
TRBJ2-1 | NA | TRBV6-5 | TRBD2 | TGTGCCAGCAGTTACTTCTCCGGGGGGGTTGACAATGAGCAGTTCTTC | CASSYFSGGVDNEQFF
TRBJ2-5 | NA | TRBV9 | TRBD1 | TGTGCCAGCAGCGCGAACCCGACAGGGATTGAGACCCAGTACTTC | CASSANPTGIETQYF
TRBJ2-7 | many | TRBV5-1 | NA | TGCGCCAGCAGCCCCCTTGACAGGCGCAACGAGCAGTACTTC | CASSPLDRRNEQYF
TRBJ1-5 | NA | TRBV6-2/TRBV6-3 | NA | TGTGCCAGCAGCCACCGATACCCAGGAGCTAGCAATCAGCCCCAGCATTTT | CASSHRYPGASNQPQHF
TRBJ1-1 | few | TRBV10-3 | NA | TGTGCCATCAGTGACACCTCAAACATGAACACTGAAGCTTTCTTT | CAISDTSNMNTEAFF
TRBJ2-1 | NA | TRBV12-3/TRBV12-4 | TRBD1 | TGTGCCAGCAGCCCTCACCCTGACAGGGGCTCTTTGGGTGAGCAGTTCTTC | CASSPHPDRGSLGEQFF
TRBJ2-7 | NA | TRBV3-1 | TRBD1 | TGTGCCAGCAGCCAAGGAGGCTTGGGACAGTCCTACGAGCAGTACTTC | CASSQGGLGQSYEQYF
TRBJ2-3 | NA | TRBV20-1 | NA | TGCAGTGCTAGAGTGGCAGGGGCGGCAGATACGCAGTATTTT | CSARVAGAADTQYF
TRBJ2-1 | many | TRBV10-3 | TRBD2 | TGTGCCATCAAGACGACTAGCGGGATTGTGGATGAGCAGTTCTTC | CAIKTTSGIVDEQFF
TRBJ2-7 | NA | TRBV5-1 | NA | TGCGCCAGCAGCTTGGTACAGCAGGCGGGCGAGCAGTACTTC | CASSLVQQAGEQYF
TRBJ1-5 | few | TRBV6-1 | TRBD1 | TGTGCCAGCAGTGAGTTCACAGGGGGCCCTAGCAATCAGCCCCAGCATTTT | CASSEFTGGPSNQPQHF
TRBJ2-1 | few | TRBV7-8 | NA | TGTGCCAGCAGCTCCGGGAGTGACTACAATGAGCAGTTCTTC | CASSSGSDYNEQFF
TRBJ2-6 | few | TRBV30 | NA | TGTGCCTGGAGTGGGAGGTTAGGACGGGGCTCTGGGGCCAACGTCCTGACTTTC | CAWSGRLGRGSGANVLTF
TRBJ2-1 | few | TRBV20-1 | TRBD1 | TGCAGTGCTAGAGAGACAGGGGCCTATGTGCAGTTCTTC | CSARETGAYVQFF
TRBJ2-5 | few | TRBV3-1 | TRBD2 | TGTGCCAGCAGCCAAGGCCTAGCGGGAGATGTGGAGACCCAGTACTTC | CASSQGLAGDVETQYF
TRBJ2-1 | NA | TRBV5-4 | NA | TGTGCCAGCAGCCCAAAGGACGAAGAGCAGTTCTTC | CASSPKDEEQFF
TRBJ2-3 | few | TRBV6-5 | NA | TGTGCCAGCAGTTACGAGGTGGGGGGACCAGATACGCAGTATTTT | CASSYEVGGPDTQYF
TRBJ2-7 | few | TRBV6-1 | NA | TGTGCCAGCATTCGATTGGCAGGGACGGGCAACGAGCAGTACTTC | CASIRLAGTGNEQYF